What follows describes a single TCR beta chain. The data belong to a study of blood T cell repertoires in COVID-19. Background on the study: PBMCs, B-cell-depleted T cells, or T cells were the source of the cDNA or gDNA that made up the material.

The CDR3 sequence is 16 residues long. Deletions cut 1 base from V and 0 bases from J, with 9 bases between. The germline gives CDR1 KGHSH, CDR2 LQKENI. Measured with immunoSEQ multiplex PCR; TCRdb has only the in-frame clones, and not every one. The sample consists of more than 200,000 clones, around 87% of them appearing once. The material sequenced was peripheral blood. The genes are TRBV18 and TRBJ1-4; the D is unclear. The clonotype was recovered from a woman aged 60-75 years with COVID-19, enrolled during active disease. CDR3 region: CASSPLRGTTNEKLFF. Here the CDR3 DNA reads TGTGCCAGCTCACCACTACGGGGTACAACTAATGAAAAACTGTTTTTT.